Following are 5 T cell receptor beta chains from one sample sequenced in a study of blood T cell repertoires in COVID-19. Produced via immunoSEQ multiplex PCR; TCRdb's table is partial and in-frame only. The profile shows 140,000 or so clones, 84% of them singletons. Sequencing was done on a sample of PBMCs or T cells enriched from blood (not recorded which). The receptors stem from a woman aged 50 to 60 with acute COVID-19.

The chain couples TRBV28 to TRBJ2-3; 10 positions agree with TRBD1. Germline values: CDR1 MDHEN, CDR2 SYDVKM. V lost 2 bases and J lost 8; bases outside the gene matches: 10. This CDR3 has 16 residues. As DNA, the CDR3 is TGTGCCAGCAGTTTAGCCGTGACAGGGGGCTTCGGTACGCAGTATTTT. Translating it yields CASSLAVTGGFGTQYF.

This clone was counted once. The chain uses TRBV24-1 and TRBJ1-2; 8 bases fit TRBD1. Germline V CDR1 and CDR2: KGHDR, SFDVKD. The CDR3 consists of 13 residues. After removal of 4 bases from V and 7 bases from J, the junction contained 4 bases not matched to a gene. CDR3 DNA sequence: TGTGCCACCAGTGAGACAGGGGTGGGTGGCTACACCTTC. Translation: CATSETGVGGYTF.

V usage is TRBV7-9 and J usage is TRBJ1-2; the D gene is possibly TRBD1 (5 bases). The CDR3 contains 13 residues. Germline values: CDR1 SEHNR, CDR2 FQNEAQ (reference sequence). The V and J ends lost 5 bases and 7 bases respectively, with 14 bases between them. This CDR3 reads CASSLPTRGGYTF. The CDR3 DNA sequence: TGTGCCAGCAGCCTCCCGACAAGGGGTGGCTACACCTTC. The full variable domain, with the rest looked up from reference TRBV7-9 and TRBJ1-2, is DTGVSQNPRHKITKRGQNVTFRCDPISEHNRLYWYRQTLGQGPEFLTYFQNEAQLEKSRLLSDRFSAERPKGSFSTLEIQRTEQGDSAMYLCASSLPTRGGYTFGSGTRLTVV.

The genes are TRBV29-1 and TRBJ2-5; D gene unclear. Germline V lookup: CDR1 SQVTM, CDR2 ANQGSEA. CDR3 length: 14 residues. The V gene lost 4 bases and the J gene lost 0 bases, with 12 bases spanning the gap. CDR3 sequence: CSVVSELHQETQYF. The CDR3 DNA follows: TGCAGCGTTGTAAGCGAGCTCCACCAAGAGACCCAGTACTTC.

The chain has TRBV25-1 and TRBJ1-1; 9 bases line up with TRBD1. After removal of 4 bases from V and 5 bases from J, the junction contained 5 bases not matched to a gene. The CDR3 runs to 14 residues. The V gene's germline CDR1 is MGHDK and CDR2 SYGVNS. CDR3 loop: CASSGGTGWTEAFF. CDR3 nucleotides: TGTGCCAGCAGTGGGGGGACAGGGTGGACTGAAGCTTTCTTT.